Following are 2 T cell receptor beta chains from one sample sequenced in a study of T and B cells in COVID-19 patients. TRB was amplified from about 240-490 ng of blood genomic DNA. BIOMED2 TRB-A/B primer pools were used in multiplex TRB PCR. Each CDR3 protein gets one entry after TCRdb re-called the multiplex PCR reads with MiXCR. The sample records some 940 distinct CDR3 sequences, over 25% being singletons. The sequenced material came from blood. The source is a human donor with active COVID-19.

The CDR3 DNA reads as TGTGCCAGCATATCCTGGACAGGGAGGTCACGCGAGCAGTACTTC. This gives the protein CASISWTGRSREQYF. The V gene is TRBV28, the J gene TRBJ2-7, with 8 bases that match TRBD1. The germline CDR1 and CDR2 sequences are MDHEN and SYDVKM. This CDR3 contains 15 residues. J was trimmed by 6 bases and V by 7 bases; bases with no gene match: 14.

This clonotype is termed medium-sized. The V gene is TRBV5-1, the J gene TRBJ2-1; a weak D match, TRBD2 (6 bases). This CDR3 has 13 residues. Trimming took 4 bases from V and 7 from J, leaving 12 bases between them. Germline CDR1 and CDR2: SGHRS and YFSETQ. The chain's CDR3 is CASSRVLANEQFF. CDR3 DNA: TGCGCCAGCAGCCGTGTACTAGCAAATGAGCAGTTCTTC.